A selection of T cell receptor beta chains follows, all from one sample in a study of OX40 agonist ivuxolimab in advanced cancers. TCRdb's table, derived via immunoSEQ multiplex PCR, lists solely in-frame clones and lacks some. The table shows 30,000 to 40,000 clones, with roughly 91% occurring only once. The sample consisted of CD4+ or CD8+ T cells sorted from blood, taken in a trial of the OX40 agonist ivuxolimab. The receptors here all came from an adult with an advanced solid tumor such as melanoma, head and neck, liver or kidney cancer. Each CDR3 is given without its conserved first and last residue. The order of the fields is D gene, CDR3 length, V gene, J gene, CDR3 protein. D genes are given only for firm matches.

D gene: -
CDR3 length: 12
V gene: TRBV19
J gene: TRBJ1-1
CDR3 protein: ASSTSAGRTEAF

D gene: TRBD1
CDR3 length: 12
V gene: TRBV5-1
J gene: TRBJ1-4
CDR3 protein: ASSSGQGNEKLF

D gene: TRBD1
CDR3 length: 12
V gene: TRBV7-2
J gene: TRBJ1-5
CDR3 protein: ASSIDRGRQPQH

D gene: -
CDR3 length: 15
V gene: TRBV2
J gene: TRBJ2-3
CDR3 protein: ASSPARFGEETDTQY

D gene: TRBD1
CDR3 length: 14
V gene: TRBV5-1
J gene: TRBJ1-3
CDR3 protein: ASSEAGTGVGNTIY

D gene: -
CDR3 length: 14
V gene: TRBV10-3
J gene: TRBJ1-2
CDR3 protein: AISEPGEGGGGGYT

D gene: -
CDR3 length: 10
V gene: TRBV7-2
J gene: TRBJ2-1
CDR3 protein: ASSPPWQLQF

D gene: -
CDR3 length: 11
V gene: TRBV6-1
J gene: TRBJ1-2
CDR3 protein: ASRPTPAAGYT

D gene: -
CDR3 length: 16
V gene: TRBV4-2
J gene: TRBJ2-2
CDR3 protein: ASSQEYRWGAHTGELF

D gene: -
CDR3 length: 11
V gene: TRBV18
J gene: -
CDR3 protein: ASSPRSSYEQY

D gene: -
CDR3 length: 12
V gene: TRBV5-1
J gene: TRBJ2-5
CDR3 protein: ASSLITLQETQY

D gene: -
CDR3 length: 11
V gene: TRBV27
J gene: TRBJ1-1
CDR3 protein: ASTNRDFTEAF

D gene: -
CDR3 length: 12
V gene: TRBV29-1
J gene: TRBJ1-3
CDR3 protein: SAAPNLGMDTIY

D gene: -
CDR3 length: 10
V gene: TRBV29-1
J gene: TRBJ1-5
CDR3 protein: SVRTENQPQH

D gene: TRBD2
CDR3 length: 13
V gene: TRBV18
J gene: TRBJ2-1
CDR3 protein: ASSPQGAGGNEQF

D gene: -
CDR3 length: 13
V gene: TRBV9
J gene: TRBJ1-2
CDR3 protein: ASSVAGREVGGYT

D gene: -
CDR3 length: 11
V gene: TRBV15
J gene: TRBJ1-4
CDR3 protein: ATSRDGNEKLF

D gene: -
CDR3 length: 13
V gene: TRBV19
J gene: TRBJ2-3
CDR3 protein: ASSPGDSSTDTQY

D gene: -
CDR3 length: 14
V gene: TRBV28
J gene: TRBJ1-2
CDR3 protein: ANNEPGTFFPGPRT

D gene: -
CDR3 length: 11
V gene: TRBV10-3
J gene: TRBJ1-2
CDR3 protein: AISQDRVDGYT